The T cell receptor beta chain under discussion was sequenced for a study of CD8 T cells in ankylosing spondylitis. Points from the study as a whole: Enrichment of disease-linked clones was reportedly significant in matched ankylosing spondylitis synovial fluid.

For TCR beta, libraries came from quantitative 5'-RACE with molecular barcodes. TCRdb re-analysed the 5' RACE reads in MiXCR, keeping a single row per CDR3 protein. In the table there are a few hundred thousand distinct CDR3 sequences, around 20% of which are singletons. Remarks on this clonotype: The antigen remains undetermined.

This clonotype originated in a female donor with ankylosing spondylitis or in good health (not recorded which). The sequenced sample consisted of blood, either unsorted or a sorted T cell fraction (not recorded which).

The CDR3 DNA sequence: TGTGCCAGCTCACCAGATCACTATGGCTACACCTTC. It is translated as CASSPDHYGYTF. The chain uses TRBV18 and TRBJ1-2; D not resolved. CDR3 length equals 12 residues. Germline assignment: CDR1 KGHSH and CDR2 LQKENI. The ends were cut back, 2 bases at V and 3 bases at J, with 4 bases in the middle.